The rows below give T cell receptor beta chains drawn from one sample of a study of T cell clones after liver transplantation. Generated by immunoSEQ multiplex PCR, the TCRdb table keeps only in-frame clones and is missing some. The sample yields tens of thousands of clones, approximately 96% seen once. The input for sequencing was CD8+ T cells from blood, taken 12 months after liver transplant. Receptors originate from a human patient who received a liver transplant. Among the T cells, some may be from the graft donor. CDR3s include the opening cysteine and the closing phenylalanine or tryptophan. D genes are given only for firm matches. Rows may omit the clone size; those that give it use once, few, many or a size class.

V,D,size,J,DNA,CDR3
TRBV13,TRBD1,-,TRBJ2-1,TGTGCCAGCAGCCCCGCAGGGGGCAATGAGCAGTTCTTC,CASSPAGGNEQFF
TRBV25-1,-,-,TRBJ1-1,TGTGCCAGCAGTGAATCATGGGGGCGCACTGAAGCTTTCTTT,CASSESWGRTEAFF
TRBV7-9,-,-,TRBJ2-7,TGTGCCAGCACCCTGGGGGGGCTCAGCGAGCAGTACTTC,CASTLGGLSEQYF
TRBV10-2,-,-,TRBJ2-7,TGCGCCAGCAGTGACCCCGTTCGGGGGTGGGTTCCCTACGAGCAGTACTTC,CASSDPVRGWVPYEQYF
TRBV27,-,-,TRBJ2-3,TGTGCCAGCAGTTTATATTTGGGGGCGGAGCGCACAGATACGCAGTATTTT,CASSLYLGAERTDTQYF
TRBV29-1,TRBD1,-,TRBJ2-7,TGCAGCGTTGAAGATAGCAGGGGGTCTTACGAGCAGTACTTC,CSVEDSRGSYEQYF
TRBV2,-,-,TRBJ2-5,TGTGCCAGCAGTGTTGAGGAGCCCGAGACCCAGTACTTC,CASSVEEPETQYF
TRBV27,-,-,TRBJ1-5,TGTGCCAGCAGTTCGCTAAGGGAGGGAGGCCAGCCCCAGCATTTT,CASSSLREGGQPQHF
TRBV6-5,-,-,TRBJ1-1,TGTGCCAGCAGTTACGGGGACAATATGAACACTGAAGCTTTCTTT,CASSYGDNMNTEAFF
TRBV29-1,-,-,TRBJ2-1,TGCAGCGTTGACCGAGCAGACAATGAGCAGTTCTTC,CSVDRADNEQFF
TRBV2,-,-,TRBJ2-7,TGTGCCAGCAGGCTAACAACCCTTGAGTCCTACGAGCAGTACTTC,CASRLTTLESYEQYF
TRBV4-3,-,-,TRBJ2-3,TGCGCCAGCAGCCAAGAGACAATAGCGGAAATCACAGATACGCAGTATTTT,CASSQETIAEITDTQYF
TRBV10-3,TRBD2,-,TRBJ2-2,TGTGCCATCAGGGGGGGACTAGCGCCAGCGAACACCGGGGAGCTGTTTTTT,CAIRGGLAPANTGELFF
TRBV7-6,TRBD2,-,TRBJ2-7,TGTGCCAGCAGCCGTGGGACTAGCCCAAACTCCTACGAGCAGTACTTC,CASSRGTSPNSYEQYF
TRBV9,TRBD2,-,TRBJ2-1,TGTGCCAGCAGCTCACTAGCGGGAGTGGTCAATGAGCAGTTCTTC,CASSSLAGVVNEQFF
TRBV23-1,-,-,TRBJ2-4,TGCGCCAGCAGTCTTGAGGACCCCTCAAGCAAAAACATTCAGTACTTC,CASSLEDPSSKNIQYF
TRBV30,-,-,TRBJ2-5,TGTGCCTGGAGTGGGCCGGCCAGGGCGGGCCCCCAAGAGACCCAGTACTTC,CAWSGPARAGPQETQYF
TRBV6-7,TRBD1,-,TRBJ1-5,TGTGCCAGCAGTCGACACCCAGGGACAGCGTATAGCAATCAGCCCCAGCATTTT,CASSRHPGTAYSNQPQHF
TRBV6-5,-,-,TRBJ2-1,TGTGCCAGCAGCACCCAGTCCTCCAATGAGCAGTTCTTC,CASSTQSSNEQFF
TRBV11-2,TRBD1,-,TRBJ1-1,TGTGCCAGCAGCTTAGGCGGGACAGGGGGCCAAGAAGAATCGGCTTTCTTT,CASSLGGTGGQEESAFF
TRBV10-3,-,-,TRBJ2-3,TGTGCCATCAGTGAGTCGGTTGTGGACCTGCGCTTTGATACGCAGTATTTT,CAISESVVDLRFDTQYF
TRBV10-2,-,-,TRBJ1-2,TGCGCCAGCAGTGAGATAGTTATGGGACCTCTTGGCTACACCTTC,CASSEIVMGPLGYTF
TRBV28,-,-,TRBJ1-5,TGTGCCAGCAGTTTTTTAGATTCCCGAGGTATTAATCAGCCCCAGCATTTT,CASSFLDSRGINQPQHF
TRBV5-1,-,-,TRBJ2-7,TGCGCCAGCAGCTCCCCTGAGTCCTACGAGCAGTACTTC,CASSSPESYEQYF
TRBV5-5,-,-,TRBJ2-7,TGTGCCAGCAGCCCCACTAGAGACTACGAGCAGTACTTC,CASSPTRDYEQYF
TRBV5-4,-,once,TRBJ1-1,TGTGCCAGCAGCGGAGCGGGGAGGGTGAACACTGAAGCTTTCTTT,CASSGAGRVNTEAFF
TRBV27,TRBD2,-,TRBJ2-7,TGTGCCAGCAGTTTAGGACTAGCGGGGAGGTACGAGCAGTACTTC,CASSLGLAGRYEQYF
TRBV4-3,-,-,TRBJ2-3,TGCGCCAGCAGCCAAGATCGAGGACCCCCCACAGATACGCAGTATTTT,CASSQDRGPPTDTQYF
TRBV20-1,-,-,TRBJ2-1,TGCAGTGCTAGAGCGGAGCAGTTCTTC,CSARAEQFF
TRBV28,-,-,TRBJ2-1,TGTGCCAGCAGTTCTCCCTGGGGACTGAGCTCCTACAATGAGCAGTTCTTC,CASSSPWGLSSYNEQFF
TRBV19,-,-,TRBJ2-2,TGTGCCAGTAGCACCGGGACATCGAACACCGGGGAGCTGTTTTTT,CASSTGTSNTGELFF
TRBV29-1,TRBD2,-,TRBJ2-7,TGCAGCGTTGGCCCCCGGGGGGGAGGATACGAGCAGTACTTC,CSVGPRGGGYEQYF
TRBV19,-,-,TRBJ2-6,TGTGCCAGTAGTATCCCACGGAGTTTCTCTGGGGCCAACGTCCTGACTTTC,CASSIPRSFSGANVLTF
TRBV7-9,TRBD2,-,TRBJ2-1,TGTGCCAGCAAGATTAGCGGGAGTGAGTTCTTC,CASKISGSEFF
TRBV5-6,-,-,TRBJ1-1,TGTGCCAGCAGCTTCTCCGGAACGAACACTGAAGCTTTCTTT,CASSFSGTNTEAFF